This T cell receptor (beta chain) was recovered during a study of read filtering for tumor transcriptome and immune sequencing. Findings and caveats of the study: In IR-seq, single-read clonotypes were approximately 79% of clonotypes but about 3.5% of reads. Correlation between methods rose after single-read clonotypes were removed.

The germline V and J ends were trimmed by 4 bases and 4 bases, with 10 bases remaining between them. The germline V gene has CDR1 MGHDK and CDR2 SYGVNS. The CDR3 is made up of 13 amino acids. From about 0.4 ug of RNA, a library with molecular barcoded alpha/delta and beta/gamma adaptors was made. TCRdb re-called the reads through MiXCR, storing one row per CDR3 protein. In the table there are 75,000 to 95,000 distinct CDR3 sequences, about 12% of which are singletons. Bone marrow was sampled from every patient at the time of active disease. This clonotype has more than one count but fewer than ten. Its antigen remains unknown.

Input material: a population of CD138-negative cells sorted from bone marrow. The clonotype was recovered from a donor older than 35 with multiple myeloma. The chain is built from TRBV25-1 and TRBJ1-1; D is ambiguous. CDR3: CASSGRRGTEAFF. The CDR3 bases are TGTGCCAGCAGTGGCCGGCGAGGCACTGAAGCTTTCTTT.